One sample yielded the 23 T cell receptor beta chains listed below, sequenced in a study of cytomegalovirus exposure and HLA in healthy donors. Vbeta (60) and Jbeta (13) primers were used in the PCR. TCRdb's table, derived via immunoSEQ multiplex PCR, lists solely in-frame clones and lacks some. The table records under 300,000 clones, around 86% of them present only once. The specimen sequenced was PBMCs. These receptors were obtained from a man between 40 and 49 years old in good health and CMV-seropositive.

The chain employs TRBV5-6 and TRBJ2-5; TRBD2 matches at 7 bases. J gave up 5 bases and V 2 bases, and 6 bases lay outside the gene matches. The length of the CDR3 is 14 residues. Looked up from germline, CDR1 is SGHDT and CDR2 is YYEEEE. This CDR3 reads CASSLVAGPETQYF. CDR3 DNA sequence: TGTGCCAGCAGCTTAGTAGCGGGTCCGGAGACCCAGTACTTC. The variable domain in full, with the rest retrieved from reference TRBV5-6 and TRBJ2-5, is DAGVTQSPTHLIKTRGQQVTLRCSPKSGHDTVSWYQQALGQGPQFIFQYYEEEERQRGNFPDRFSGHQFPNYSSELNVNALLLGDSALYLCASSLVAGPETQYFGPGTRLLVL.

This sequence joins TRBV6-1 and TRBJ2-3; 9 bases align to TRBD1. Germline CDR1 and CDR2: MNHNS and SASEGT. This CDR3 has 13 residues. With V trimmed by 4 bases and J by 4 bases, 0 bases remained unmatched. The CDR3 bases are TGTGCCAGCAGTGGGGACAGGGCAGATACGCAGTATTTT. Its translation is CASSGDRADTQYF.

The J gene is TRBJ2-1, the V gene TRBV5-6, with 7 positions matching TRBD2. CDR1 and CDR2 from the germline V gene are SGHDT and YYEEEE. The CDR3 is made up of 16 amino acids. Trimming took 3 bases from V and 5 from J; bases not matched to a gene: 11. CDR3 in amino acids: CASSWRGTGPHNEQFF. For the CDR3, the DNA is TGTGCCAGCAGCTGGCGGGGGACCGGCCCACACAATGAGCAGTTCTTC.

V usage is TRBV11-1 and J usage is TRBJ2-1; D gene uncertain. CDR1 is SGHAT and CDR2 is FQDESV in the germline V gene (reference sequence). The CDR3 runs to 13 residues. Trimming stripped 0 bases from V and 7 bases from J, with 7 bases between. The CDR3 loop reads CASSLAGLNEQFF. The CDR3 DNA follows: TGTGCCAGCAGCTTAGCTGGGCTAAATGAGCAGTTCTTC.

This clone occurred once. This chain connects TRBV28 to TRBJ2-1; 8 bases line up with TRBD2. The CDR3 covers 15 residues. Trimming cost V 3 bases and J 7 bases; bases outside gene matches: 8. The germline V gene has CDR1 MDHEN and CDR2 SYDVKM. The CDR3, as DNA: TGTGCCAGCAGTTTCTCCGGGAGGGCCGGGAATGAGCAGTTCTTC. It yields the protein CASSFSGRAGNEQFF.

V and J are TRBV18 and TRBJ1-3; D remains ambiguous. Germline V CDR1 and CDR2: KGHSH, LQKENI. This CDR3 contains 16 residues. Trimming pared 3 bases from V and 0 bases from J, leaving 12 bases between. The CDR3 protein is CASSPTTPSSGNTIYF. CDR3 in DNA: TGTGCCAGCTCACCCACGACACCTTCCTCTGGAAACACCATATATTTT.

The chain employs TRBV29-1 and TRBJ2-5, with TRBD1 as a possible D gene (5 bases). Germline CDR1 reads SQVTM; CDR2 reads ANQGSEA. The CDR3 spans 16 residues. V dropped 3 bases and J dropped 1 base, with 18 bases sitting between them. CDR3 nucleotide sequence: TGCAGCGTTGAGCCCCTTGGACAAGATGGCCAAGAGACCCAGTACTTC. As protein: CSVEPLGQDGQETQYF. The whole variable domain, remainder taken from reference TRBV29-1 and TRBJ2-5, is SAVISQKPSRDICQRGTSLTIQCQVDSQVTMMFWYRQQPGQSLTLIATANQGSEATYESGFVIDKFPISRPNLTFSTLTVSNMSPEDSSIYLCSVEPLGQDGQETQYFGPGTRLLVL.

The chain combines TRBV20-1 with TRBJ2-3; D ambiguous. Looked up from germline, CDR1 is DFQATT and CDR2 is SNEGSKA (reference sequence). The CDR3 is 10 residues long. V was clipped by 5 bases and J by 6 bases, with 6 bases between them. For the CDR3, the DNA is TGCAGTGCTCTAGTGGATACGCAGTATTTT. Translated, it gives CSALVDTQYF.

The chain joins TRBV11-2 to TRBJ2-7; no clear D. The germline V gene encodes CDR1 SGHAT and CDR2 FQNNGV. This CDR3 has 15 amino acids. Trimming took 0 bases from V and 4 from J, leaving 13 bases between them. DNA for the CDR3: TGTGCCAGCAGCTTAGATCTTCAGACGAGGTACGAGCAGTACTTC. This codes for CASSLDLQTRYEQYF.

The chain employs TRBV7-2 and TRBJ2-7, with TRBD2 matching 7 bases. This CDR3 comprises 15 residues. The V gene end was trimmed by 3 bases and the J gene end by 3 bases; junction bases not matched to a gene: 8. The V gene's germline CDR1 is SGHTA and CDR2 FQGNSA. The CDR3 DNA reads TGTGCCAGCAGCTTGACCCCGGGCGGGAGCTACGAGCAGTACTTC. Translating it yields CASSLTPGGSYEQYF. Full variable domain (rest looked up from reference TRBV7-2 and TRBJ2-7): GAGVSQSPSNKVTEKGKDVELRCDPISGHTALYWYRQSLGQGLEFLIYFQGNSAPDKSGLPSDRFSAERTGGSVSTLTIQRTQQEDSAVYLCASSLTPGGSYEQYFGPGTRLTVT.

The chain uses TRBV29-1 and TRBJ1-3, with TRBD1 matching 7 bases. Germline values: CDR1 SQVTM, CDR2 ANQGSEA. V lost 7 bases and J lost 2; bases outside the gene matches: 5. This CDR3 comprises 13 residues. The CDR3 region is CSARDSPGNTIYF. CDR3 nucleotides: TGCAGCGCCCGGGACAGCCCTGGAAACACCATATATTTT.

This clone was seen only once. CDR3 sequence reads: CASSTGNSGANVLTF. Here the CDR3 DNA reads TGTGCTAGTAGCACAGGGAATTCTGGGGCCAACGTCCTGACTTTC. V and J are TRBV12-5 and TRBJ2-6, with D tentatively TRBD1 (6 bases). The CDR3 runs 15 residues. Germline assignment: CDR1 LGHNT and CDR2 FRNRAP. With 8 bases removed from V and 1 base from J, the gap between germline ends came to 12 bases. The full variable domain, rest sourced from reference TRBV12-5 and TRBJ2-6, is DARVTQTPRHKVTEMGQEVTMRCQPILGHNTVFWYRQTMMQGLELLAYFRNRAPLDDSGMPKDRFSAEMPDATLATLKIQPSEPRDSAVYFCASSTGNSGANVLTFGAGSRLTVL.

CDR3 nucleotides: TGTGCCAGCAGTTTATATGGCAGGGGGTTAAGGAGCTCCTACAATGAGCAGTTCTTC. Protein product: CASSLYGRGLRSSYNEQFF. The chain couples TRBV28 to TRBJ2-1, with 7 bases that match TRBD1. There are 19 residues in the CDR3. Germline V gene data show CDR1 as MDHEN and CDR2 as SYDVKM. V trimming: 1 base; J trimming: 0 bases; junction bases outside the gene matches: 12.

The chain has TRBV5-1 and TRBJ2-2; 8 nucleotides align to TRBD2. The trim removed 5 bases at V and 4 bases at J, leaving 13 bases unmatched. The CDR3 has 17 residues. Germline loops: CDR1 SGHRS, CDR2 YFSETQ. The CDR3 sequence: CASRQREISGITGELFF. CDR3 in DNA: TGCGCCAGCAGACAGAGGGAGATTAGCGGGATCACCGGGGAGCTGTTTTTT.

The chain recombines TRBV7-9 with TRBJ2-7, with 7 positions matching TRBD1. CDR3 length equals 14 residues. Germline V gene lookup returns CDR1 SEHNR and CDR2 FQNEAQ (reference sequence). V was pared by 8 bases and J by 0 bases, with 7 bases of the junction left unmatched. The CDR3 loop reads CASLRGQSSYEQYF. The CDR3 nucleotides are TGTGCCAGCTTAAGGGGACAGAGCTCCTACGAGCAGTACTTC.

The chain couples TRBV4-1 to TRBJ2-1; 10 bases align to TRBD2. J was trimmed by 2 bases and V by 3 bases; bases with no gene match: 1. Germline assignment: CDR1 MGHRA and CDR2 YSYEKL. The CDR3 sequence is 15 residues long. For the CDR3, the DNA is TGCGCCAGCAGCCAGCTAGCGGGGGCCTACAATGAGCAGTTCTTC. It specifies CASSQLAGAYNEQFF.

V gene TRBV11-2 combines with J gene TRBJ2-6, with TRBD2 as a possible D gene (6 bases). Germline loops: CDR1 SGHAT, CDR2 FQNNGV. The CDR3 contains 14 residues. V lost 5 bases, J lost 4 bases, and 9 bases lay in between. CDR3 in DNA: TGTGCCAGCAGCCGGGGGACGGGGGCCAACGTCCTGACTTTC. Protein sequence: CASSRGTGANVLTF.

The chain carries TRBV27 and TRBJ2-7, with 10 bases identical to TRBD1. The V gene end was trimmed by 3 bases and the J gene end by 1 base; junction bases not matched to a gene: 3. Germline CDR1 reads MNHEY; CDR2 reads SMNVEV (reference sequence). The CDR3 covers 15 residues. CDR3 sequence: CASSLRTGGSYEQYF. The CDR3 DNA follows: TGTGCCAGCAGTTTGCGGACAGGGGGTTCCTACGAGCAGTACTTC.

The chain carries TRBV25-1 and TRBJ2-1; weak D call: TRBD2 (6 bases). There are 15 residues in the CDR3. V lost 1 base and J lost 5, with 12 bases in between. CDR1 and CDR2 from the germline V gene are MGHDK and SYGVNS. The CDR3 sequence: CASSELGGQHNEQFF. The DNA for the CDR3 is TGTGCCAGCAGTGAATTGGGAGGCCAGCACAATGAGCAGTTCTTC.

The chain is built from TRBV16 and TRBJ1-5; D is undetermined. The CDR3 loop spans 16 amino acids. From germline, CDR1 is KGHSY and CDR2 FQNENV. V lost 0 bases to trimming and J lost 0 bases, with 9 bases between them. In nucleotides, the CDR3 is TGTGCCAGCAGCCAATCGTCACGGTTTAGCAATCAGCCCCAGCATTTT. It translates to CASSQSSRFSNQPQHF.

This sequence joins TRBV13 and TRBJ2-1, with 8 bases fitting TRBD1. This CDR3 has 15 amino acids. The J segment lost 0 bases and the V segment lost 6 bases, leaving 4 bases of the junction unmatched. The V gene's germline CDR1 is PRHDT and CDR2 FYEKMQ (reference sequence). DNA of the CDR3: TGTGCCAGCAGTTTCGACAGGGGCTCCTACAATGAGCAGTTCTTC. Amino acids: CASSFDRGSYNEQFF.

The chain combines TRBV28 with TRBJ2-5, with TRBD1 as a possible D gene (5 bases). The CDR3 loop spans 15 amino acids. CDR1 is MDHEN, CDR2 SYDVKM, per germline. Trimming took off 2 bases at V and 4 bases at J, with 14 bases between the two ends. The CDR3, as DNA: TGTGCCAGCAGTTTAACCCAGGGTGAAGGAGAGACCCAGTACTTC. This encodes CASSLTQGEGETQYF. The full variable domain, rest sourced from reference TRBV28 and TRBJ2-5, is DVKVTQSSRYLVKRTGEKVFLECVQDMDHENMFWYRQDPGLGLRLIYFSYDVKMKEKGDIPEGYSVSREKKERFSLILESASTNQTSMYLCASSLTQGEGETQYFGPGTRLLVL.

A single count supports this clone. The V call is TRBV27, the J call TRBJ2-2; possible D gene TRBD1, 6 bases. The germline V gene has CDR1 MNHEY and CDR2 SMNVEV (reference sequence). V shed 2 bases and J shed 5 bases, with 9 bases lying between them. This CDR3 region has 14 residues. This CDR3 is CASSLPGETGELFF. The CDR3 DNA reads TGTGCCAGCAGTTTACCAGGGGAGACCGGGGAGCTGTTTTTT.